This T cell receptor (beta chain) was observed in a study of T cells in tumors after PD-1 blockade (dated by TCRdb to the late 2010s). At the level of the whole study: Prior checkpoint blockade, systemic immunosuppressant use, and recent radiotherapy or other anti-cancer therapy within 4 weeks were grounds for patient exclusion. Pembrolizumab 200 mg every 3 weeks or cemiplimab 350 mg every 2 weeks was administered to patients. Some patients also continued taking vismodegib 150 mg daily during anti-PD-1 treatment. On average, peripheral blood samples yielded roughly 39,000 unique clonotypes and 100,000 or so TCR templates (range roughly 24,679-257,772). The study performed paired single-cell RNA and TCR sequencing on site-matched tumors from BCC or SCC patients before and after anti-PD-1 therapy. To compare blood and tumor clonotypes, bulk TCR sequencing was performed on under 12 peripheral blood samples from about five patients. Clinical response was assessed using RECIST version 1.1.

Genomic DNA extracted from tumor biopsies or peripheral blood was used for bulk TCRbeta sequencing, with input ranging from about 616 ng to 6,500 ng. All patients had histologically proven advanced or metastatic basal or squamous cell carcinoma and were poor candidates for surgical resection. The basal cell carcinoma cohort was made up of roughly eleven patients, and bulk tumor TCR sequencing was performed for 7 to 9 of these patients. The immunoSEQ platform was used to carry out deep TCRbeta sequencing. As for the authors' bioinformatics: Only productive rearrangements were exported from the immunoSEQ Analyzer for further analysis. T cell phenotypes were assigned to bulk TCRbeta clonotypes by matching the clonotypes to single-cell RNA+TCR-seq clones with the same TCRbeta sequence. Using bulk TCR sequencing data, clone enrichment in tumor was calculated by dividing a clone's tumor frequency by the same clone's PBMC frequency. TCRs were sorted with GLIPH into specificity groups, meaning clusters of distinct TCRs that share CDR3 motifs and likely recognize common antigens. What TCRdb holds here is the immuneACCESS table cut down to in-frame rearrangements. Part of the clones is not present; checked against another copy, under half of the missing clones reflect an unresolved V gene, and the others are unexplained. V, J and clone size were drawn from that table, and D and trimming were deduced from the DNA. This sample comprises tens of thousands of clones, more than 60% of them detected only once. Of the sample, 8% to 10% falls within the top ten clones.

General findings and caveats noted by the study authors: Around two fifths of the TCR clonotypes from tumors also showed up in blood, and some novel exhausted tumor clones were present in pre-treatment blood, which suggests peripheral recruitment. The source of novel T cell clones was not identified and could include lymphoid organs or rare unexpanded clones within the tumor or its periphery.

As for this clone: There is no known antigen for this receptor. Base-call qualities are not available, and no considerably larger clone is one nucleotide away.

The CDR3, cysteine through phenylalanine, is 13 amino acids long. Just CDR3 DNA is preserved here, 39 bases in frame from base 1. Sequences SGHDT (CDR1) and YYEEEE (CDR2) are obtained from the germline V gene. The sample consisted of PBMCs, taken before anti-PD-1 therapy. The rearranged segments are TRBV5-6 and TRBJ2-1, and the D gene may be TRBD1, 5 bases matching. The source is a human donor with advanced basal cell or squamous cell carcinoma (not recorded which). CDR3 loop: CAAGRDFYNEQFF. The sequence in DNA is TGTGCAGCCGGCAGGGATTTCTACAATGAGCAGTTCTTC.